The 21 T cell receptor beta chains given below trace back to one sample, sequenced in a study of cytomegalovirus exposure and HLA in healthy donors. PCR was performed using 60 Vbeta and 13 Jbeta primers. Some clones are missing from TCRdb's copy, which holds only in-frame ones; the method was immunoSEQ multiplex PCR. The sample carries some 120,000 clones, approximately 8% recorded once. Sequencing used PBMCs. The receptors come from a woman between 35 and 50 years old in good health and CMV-seropositive.

The chain carries TRBV5-4 and TRBJ2-1, with D maybe TRBD1 (5 bases). Trimming pared 4 bases from V and 10 bases from J, leaving 12 bases between. Germline loops: CDR1 SGHNT, CDR2 YYREEE (reference sequence). This CDR3 contains 12 residues. CDR3 loop: CASSRQRREQFF. For the CDR3, the DNA is TGTGCCAGCAGCCGACAGAGGAGAGAGCAGTTCTTC.

This clone has a handful of counts. V and J are TRBV5-4 and TRBJ2-7, with 7 bases matching TRBD1. Trimming cost V 2 bases and J 3 bases; bases outside gene matches: 5. CDR3 length: 14 amino acids. CDR1 is SGHNT and CDR2 is YYREEE in the germline V gene (reference sequence). Here the CDR3 DNA reads TGTGCCAGCAGCTTTGGGGGACAGAGCTACGAGCAGTACTTC. This translates into CASSFGGQSYEQYF.

In its sample, this clone was seen a few times. This chain connects TRBV11-3 to TRBJ2-1; D possibly corresponds to TRBD1 (6 bases). V lost 4 bases to trimming and J lost 11 bases, with 18 bases between them. CDR1 and CDR2 (germline): SGHNT, YENEEA. CDR3 size: 14 residues. CDR3 in DNA: TGTGCCAGCAGCTCAGGGGATTTGGGGGCACAGCAGTTCTTC. Translation: CASSSGDLGAQQFF.

This clone was counted only a few times. The chain uses TRBV30 and TRBJ1-4; a possible D gene is TRBD1 (5 bases). The CDR3 is 15 residues long. Germline V gene sequence: CDR1 GTSNPN, CDR2 SVGIG (reference sequence). Trimming pared 2 bases from V and 8 bases from J, leaving 18 bases between. CDR3 loop: CAWSSRSGAGEKLFF. CDR3 DNA: TGTGCCTGGAGTTCACGCAGCGGGGCAGGGGAAAAACTGTTTTTT.

This clone was counted ten times or more. The same CDR3 can be traced to other DNA sequences in this sample. The CDR3 region has the DNA TGCGCCAGCAGTCCGGGACTAGCGGGGGTGGCCTACGAGCAGTACTTC. Amino acid sequence: CASSPGLAGVAYEQYF. J is TRBJ2-7 and V is TRBV5-1, with 14 nucleotides matching TRBD2. Per germline, CDR1 SGHRS and CDR2 YFSETQ. CDR3 length: 16 amino acids. V shed 5 bases and J 2 bases; nucleotides not matched to a gene: 6.

A few counts support this clone. This chain connects TRBV10-2 to TRBJ2-1; TRBD2 matches 16 bases. The CDR3 length is 14 residues. V shed 6 bases, J shed 15 bases, and the junction held 8 bases outside the gene matches. CDR1 and CDR2 (germline): WSHSY, SAAADI. In DNA, the CDR3 is TGCGCCAGCAGAGCGGGACTAGCGGGGGGGCTTCTGTTCTTC. Amino acid sequence: CASRAGLAGGLLFF.

The sample holds a few counts of this clone. The chain couples TRBV5-1 to TRBJ2-4, with a weak D call TRBD1 (6 bases). V shed 0 bases and J shed 15 bases, with 25 bases lying between them. The germline V gene encodes CDR1 SGHRS and CDR2 YFSETQ. The CDR3 covers 16 residues. DNA for the CDR3: TGCGCCAGCAGCTTGGCTCTAGGGACATTGGGGGAAGTTCGGTACTTC. Translating gives CASSLALGTLGEVRYF. Full variable domain (outside the CDR3, taken from reference TRBV5-1 and TRBJ2-4): KAGVTQTPRYLIKTRGQQVTLSCSPISGHRSVSWYQQTPGQGLQFLFEYFSETQRNKGNFPGRFSGRQFSNSRSEMNVSTLELGDSALYLCASSLALGTLGEVRYFGAGTRLSVL.

The rearrangement joins TRBV5-5 to TRBJ1-5; 10 bases are shared with TRBD1. The germline gives CDR1 SGHKS, CDR2 YYEKEE (reference sequence). CDR3 length equals 13 residues. The trim removed 3 bases at V and 8 bases at J, leaving 2 bases unmatched. The CDR3 loop is CASSWTGGEPQHF. The CDR3 DNA sequence: TGTGCCAGCAGCTGGACAGGGGGAGAGCCCCAGCATTTT.

This clone has a handful of counts. This chain joins TRBV28 and TRBJ1-1, with TRBD1 as a possible D gene (6 bases). Trimming took off 6 bases at V and 8 bases at J, with 10 bases between the two ends. Looked up from germline, CDR1 is MDHEN and CDR2 is SYDVKM. The CDR3 sequence is 11 residues long. Here the CDR3 reads CASSPRGEAFF. The DNA for the CDR3 is TGTGCCAGCAGCCCAAGGGGGGAAGCTTTCTTT.

CDR3 in DNA: TGTGCCAGCAGCTCAGGGAAAAGGGAATGGACCGGGGAGCTGTTTTTT. Translation gives CASSSGKREWTGELFF. This sequence joins TRBV7-9 and TRBJ2-2, with D possibly matching TRBD1 (5 bases). V gave up 4 bases and J gave up 5 bases, with 17 bases separating them. The germline V gene has CDR1 SEHNR and CDR2 FQNEAQ (reference sequence). The CDR3 spans 16 residues.

The rearrangement links TRBV7-9 to TRBJ1-1; D uncertain. Germline CDR1 and CDR2: SEHNR and FQNEAQ (reference sequence). This CDR3 is built from 13 residues. Trimming pared 2 bases from V and 7 bases from J, leaving 11 bases between. DNA for the CDR3: TGTGCCAGCAGCTTACCACGAGGGCGTGAAGCTTTCTTT. Its protein is CASSLPRGREAFF. Based on the CDR3 plus reference TRBV7-9 and TRBJ1-1, the full variable domain is DTGVSQNPRHKITKRGQNVTFRCDPISEHNRLYWYRQTLGQGPEFLTYFQNEAQLEKSRLLSDRFSAERPKGSFSTLEIQRTEQGDSAMYLCASSLPRGREAFFGQGTRLTVV.

This clone was found a few times. V is TRBV29-1 and J is TRBJ2-7; TRBD1 matches at 11 bases. Germline V gene data show CDR1 as SQVTM and CDR2 as ANQGSEA. Unmatched junction bases numbered 4, after V lost 4 bases and J lost 2 bases. The CDR3 consists of 14 residues. This CDR3 reads CSVVGQGATYEQYF. For the CDR3, the DNA is TGCAGCGTTGTCGGACAGGGGGCAACCTACGAGCAGTACTTC.

There are a few counts of this clone. The chain joins TRBV9 to TRBJ2-3; D might be TRBD2 (7 bases). The ends were cut back, 2 bases at V and 9 bases at J, with 13 bases in the middle. The CDR3 runs 13 residues. CDR1 and CDR2 from the germline V gene are SGDLS and YYNGEE. The CDR3 loop is CASSVGGADTQYF. CDR3 nucleotides: TGTGCCAGCAGCGTTGGGGGGGCCGACACGCAGTATTTT.

The DNA for the CDR3 is TGTGCCAGCAGCTTGAACGGACTGGGACTTAACTATGGCTACACCTTC. Its translation is CASSLNGLGLNYGYTF. The chain is built from TRBV5-4 and TRBJ1-2; possible D gene TRBD1, 5 bases. The V end was cut by 1 base, the J end by 1 base, with 14 bases between. Germline CDR1 is SGHNT and CDR2 is YYREEE (reference sequence). The CDR3 runs to 16 residues.

The chain recombines TRBV5-6 with TRBJ1-1; D is undetermined. The germline CDR1 and CDR2 sequences are SGHDT and YYEEEE. V lost 2 bases, J lost 7 bases, and 12 bases lay in between. The CDR3 length is 13 residues. CDR3 in DNA: TGTGCCAGCAGCTTAGCCGGGATGGATGAAGCTTTCTTT. It specifies CASSLAGMDEAFF.

This clone occurred many times. V is TRBV6-1 and J is TRBJ1-1; D unresolved. The V end was cut by 2 bases, the J end by 5 bases, with 12 bases between. CDR1 MNHNS and CDR2 SASEGT come from the germline V gene. There are 14 residues in the CDR3. This chain's CDR3 is CASSEYGVWTEAFF. In DNA, the CDR3 is TGTGCCAGCAGTGAATACGGGGTTTGGACTGAAGCTTTCTTT.

V gene TRBV28 combines with J gene TRBJ2-2; D perhaps matches TRBD1 (6 bases). The germline V and J ends were trimmed by 6 bases and 4 bases, with 15 bases remaining between them. This CDR3 contains 15 residues. Germline CDR1 and CDR2: MDHEN and SYDVKM. CDR3 DNA: TGTGCCAGCAGCCCCCCGGGACATCGCACCGGGGAGCTGTTTTTT. This codes for CASSPPGHRTGELFF.

There are a few counts of this clone. V usage is TRBV19 and J usage is TRBJ1-3; tentatively, D is TRBD1 (5 bases). The V gene lost 5 bases and the J gene lost 0 bases, with 14 bases spanning the gap. This CDR3 comprises 16 residues. In germline, CDR1 is LNHDA, CDR2 SQIVND (reference sequence). The DNA of the CDR3 is TGTGCCAGTAGTTCAACCAGGGCCGACTCTGGAAACACCATATATTTT. The encoded protein is CASSSTRADSGNTIYF. The complete variable domain, with remaining parts taken from reference TRBV19 and TRBJ1-3, reads DGGITQSPKYLFRKEGQNVTLSCEQNLNHDAMYWYRQDPGQGLRLIYYSQIVNDFQKGDIAEGYSVSREKKESFPLTVTSAQKNPTAFYLCASSSTRADSGNTIYFGEGSWLTVV.

This sequence joins TRBV30 and TRBJ2-3, with 8 bases that match TRBD2. The germline V gene has CDR1 GTSNPN and CDR2 SVGIG (reference sequence). CDR3 length equals 15 residues. V shed 4 bases and J 5 bases; nucleotides not matched to a gene: 11. The CDR3 sequence is CAWNGGGSMGDTQYF. The CDR3 DNA follows: TGTGCCTGGAACGGGGGGGGGTCCATGGGAGATACGCAGTATTTT.

This clone was found a few times. The chain couples TRBV6-1 to TRBJ1-3; D is unclear. This CDR3 comprises 12 residues. CDR1 is MNHNS, CDR2 SASEGT, per germline. V lost 5 bases and J lost 7, with 9 bases in between. The CDR3 nucleotides read TGTGCCAGCAGTTTTCACACGAACACCATATATTTT. As protein: CASSFHTNTIYF.

The rearrangement uses TRBV28 and TRBJ2-7; the match to TRBD1 covers 8 bases. CDR1 and CDR2 from the germline V gene are MDHEN and SYDVKM. Trimming removed 7 bases from V and 4 bases from J; junction bases left unmatched: 15. The CDR3 has 16 residues. The CDR3 DNA is TGTGCCAGCAACTTAGGAGGACAGGGTGAGGTGTACGAGCAGTACTTC. Protein sequence: CASNLGGQGEVYEQYF. The full variable domain, with the rest looked up from reference TRBV28 and TRBJ2-7, is DVKVTQSSRYLVKRTGEKVFLECVQDMDHENMFWYRQDPGLGLRLIYFSYDVKMKEKGDIPEGYSVSREKKERFSLILESASTNQTSMYLCASNLGGQGEVYEQYFGPGTRLTVT.